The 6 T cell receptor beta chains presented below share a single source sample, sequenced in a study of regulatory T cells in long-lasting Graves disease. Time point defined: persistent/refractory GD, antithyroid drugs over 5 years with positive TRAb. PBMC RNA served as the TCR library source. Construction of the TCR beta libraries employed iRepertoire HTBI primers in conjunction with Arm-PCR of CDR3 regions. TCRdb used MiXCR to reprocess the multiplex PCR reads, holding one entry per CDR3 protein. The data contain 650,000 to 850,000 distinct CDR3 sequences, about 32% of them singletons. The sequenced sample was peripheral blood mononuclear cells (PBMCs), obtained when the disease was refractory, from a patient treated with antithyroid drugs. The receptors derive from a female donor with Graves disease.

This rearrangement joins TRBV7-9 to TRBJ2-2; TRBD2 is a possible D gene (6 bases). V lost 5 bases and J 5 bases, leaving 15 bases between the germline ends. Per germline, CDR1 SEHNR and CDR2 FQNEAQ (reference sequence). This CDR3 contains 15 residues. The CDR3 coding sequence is TGTGCCAGCAGCACCCGGGACGGGGGAACCGGGGAGCTGTTTTTT. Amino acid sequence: CASSTRDGGTGELFF.

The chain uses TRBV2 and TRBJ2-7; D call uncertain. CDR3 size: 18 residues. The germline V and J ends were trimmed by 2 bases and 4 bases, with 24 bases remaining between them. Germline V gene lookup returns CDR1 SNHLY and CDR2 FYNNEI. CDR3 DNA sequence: TGTGCCAGCAGTGAAAAAGAGATGGGGATTAGCCTACTTTACGAGCAGTACTTC. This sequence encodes CASSEKEMGISLLYEQYF.

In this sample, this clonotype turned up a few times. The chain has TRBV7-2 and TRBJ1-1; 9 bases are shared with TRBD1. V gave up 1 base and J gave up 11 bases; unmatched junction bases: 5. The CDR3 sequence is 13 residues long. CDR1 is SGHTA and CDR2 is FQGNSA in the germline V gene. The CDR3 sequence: CASSLGTGVVAFF. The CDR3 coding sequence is TGTGCCAGCAGCTTAGGGACAGGGGTGGTCGCTTTCTTT.

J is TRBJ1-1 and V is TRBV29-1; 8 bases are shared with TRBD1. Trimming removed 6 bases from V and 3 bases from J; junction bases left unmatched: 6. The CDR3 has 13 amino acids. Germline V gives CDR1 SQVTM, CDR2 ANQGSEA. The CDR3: CSVPTGEDTEAFF. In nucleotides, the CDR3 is TGCAGCGTACCGACAGGGGAGGACACTGAAGCTTTCTTT.

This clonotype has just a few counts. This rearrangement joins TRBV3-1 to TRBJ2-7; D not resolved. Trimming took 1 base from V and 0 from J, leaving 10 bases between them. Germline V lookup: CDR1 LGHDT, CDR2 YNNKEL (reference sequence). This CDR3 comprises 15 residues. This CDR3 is CASSQGAAASYEQYF. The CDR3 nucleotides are TGTGCCAGCAGCCAAGGGGCGGCAGCCTCCTACGAGCAGTACTTC.

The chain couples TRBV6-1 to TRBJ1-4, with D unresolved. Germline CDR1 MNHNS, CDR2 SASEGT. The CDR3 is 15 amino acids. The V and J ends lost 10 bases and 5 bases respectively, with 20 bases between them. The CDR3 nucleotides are TGTGCCACCCTCCTGTTTGCGGGTGGAAATGAAAAACTGTTTTTT. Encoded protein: CATLLFAGGNEKLFF.